The rows below give T cell receptor beta chains drawn from one sample of a study of blood T cell repertoires in COVID-19. Sequenced by immunoSEQ multiplex PCR; TCRdb stores in-frame clones only, minus some. The table lists tens of thousands of clones, roughly 86% of them singletons, with about 7.3% in the top ten. Sequencing was carried out using peripheral blood. The receptors derive from a man between 65 and 80 years old with acute or convalescent COVID-19. The CDR3 runs from the conserved cysteine through the conserved F or W. The D gene is left open where the match is weak. The size field is filled for only some rows; it gives once, few, many or a size class.

TRBV28	-	TRBJ2-3	TRBD1	CASRRTGTAATDTQYF	TGTGCCAGCAGGCGGACAGGGACCGCCGCCACAGATACGCAGTATTTT
TRBV14	-	TRBJ1-1	-	CASSPRPGYTEAFF	TGTGCCAGCAGCCCCCGTCCAGGGTACACTGAAGCTTTCTTT
TRBV11-2	-	TRBJ1-2	TRBD1	CASSYSDRGDYGYTF	TGTGCCAGCAGCTACTCGGACAGGGGTGACTATGGCTACACCTTC
TRBV10-3	-	TRBJ2-7	TRBD1	CAISEGQVYEQYF	TGTGCCATCAGTGAGGGACAGGTCTACGAGCAGTACTTC
TRBV5-3	-	TRBJ2-2	-	CAPPGRGSNTGELFF	TGTGCCCCACCCGGCCGGGGGTCGAACACCGGGGAGCTGTTTTTT
TRBV25-1	-	TRBJ2-1	TRBD2	CASSESTTSGDHNEQFF	TGTGCCAGCAGTGAATCCACGACTAGCGGGGATCACAATGAGCAGTTCTTC
TRBV25-1	once	TRBJ2-7	TRBD1	CASSARDRATYEQYF	TGTGCCAGCAGTGCCCGGGACAGGGCTACCTACGAGCAGTACTTC
TRBV5-1	-	TRBJ2-5	-	CASSLKLGEETQYF	TGCGCCAGCAGCTTGAAATTAGGGGAAGAGACCCAGTACTTC
TRBV18	few	TRBJ1-2	TRBD1	CASSPGTDYGYTF	TGTGCCAGCTCACCGGGGACAGACTATGGCTACACCTTC
TRBV5-5	-	TRBJ2-2	-	CASSLQGVDTGELFF	TGTGCCAGCAGCTTGCAGGGCGTGGACACCGGGGAGCTGTTTTTT
TRBV7-8	-	TRBJ1-5	-	CASSSQDPGQGSNQPQHF	TGTGCCAGCAGCTCCCAAGACCCCGGGCAGGGAAGCAATCAGCCCCAGCATTTT
TRBV18	-	TRBJ2-7	TRBD1	CASSPPGQGRPYEQYF	TGTGCCAGCTCACCACCGGGACAGGGTAGACCCTACGAGCAGTACTTC
TRBV7-9	-	TRBJ1-6	-	CASSLQGYNSPLHF	TGTGCCAGCAGTCTCCAGGGGTATAATTCACCCCTCCACTTT
TRBV6-2/TRBV6-3	-	TRBJ1-3	-	CASSEYGQSLSGNTIYF	TGTGCCAGCAGCGAATATGGACAGTCGCTCTCTGGAAACACCATATATTTT
TRBV7-9	-	TRBJ2-5	-	CASSKSGETQYF	TGTGCCAGCAGCAAGAGCGGCGAGACCCAGTACTTC
TRBV28	-	TRBJ2-2	-	CASRGGGSNTGELFF	TGTGCCAGCAGGGGCGGGGGCTCGAACACCGGGGAGCTGTTTTTT
TRBV9	-	TRBJ2-3	-	CASSSRGDTQYF	TGTGCCAGCAGCTCACGGGGGGATACGCAGTATTTT
TRBV3-1/TRBV3-2	-	TRBJ1-5	TRBD1	CASSLTGSNQPQHF	TGTGCCAGCAGCCTGACAGGGAGCAATCAGCCCCAGCATTTT
TRBV7-2	-	TRBJ2-7	TRBD2	CASSLVVAGISYEQYF	TGTGCCAGCAGCTTAGTTGTAGCGGGGATCTCCTACGAGCAGTACTTC
TRBV9	-	TRBJ1-2	-	CASSVDPEPSYGYTF	TGTGCCAGCAGCGTAGATCCAGAACCTAGCTATGGCTACACCTTC
TRBV12-3/TRBV12-4	-	TRBJ2-1	-	CASSPSRNGEQFF	TGTGCCAGCAGTCCCTCTAGGAACGGTGAGCAGTTCTTC
TRBV29-1	-	TRBJ2-2	-	CSGRGANTGELFF	TGCAGCGGGCGCGGCGCGAACACCGGGGAGCTGTTTTTT
TRBV5-1	-	TRBJ2-3	-	CASSLIARATDTQYF	TGCGCCAGCAGCTTGATCGCGCGGGCCACAGATACGCAGTATTTT
TRBV18	once	TRBJ2-2	TRBD1	CASSLQGQSTGELFF	TGTGCCAGCTCACTTCAGGGACAGAGTACCGGGGAGCTGTTTTTT
TRBV27	-	TRBJ2-1	-	CASSPTGFSYNEQFF	TGTGCCAGCAGTCCTACGGGGTTCTCCTACAATGAGCAGTTCTTC